The T cell receptor beta chain under discussion was sequenced for a study of vaccination effects on CD4 cells after COVID-19. Across the whole study: The two convalescent patients provided samples 16 days and one week before vaccination.

Comments on this clone: The antigen is undetermined.

This CDR3 has 13 residues. Germline values: CDR1 SGHRS, CDR2 YFSETQ. Trimming took off 0 bases at V and 5 bases at J, with 8 bases between the two ends. The table came from immunoSEQ multiplex PCR; TCRdb's copy has only in-frame clones and leaves some out. This table holds 40,000 or so clones, roughly 80% found once. Expansion with viral peptide pools was applied to antigen-specific CD4+ T cells by the ViraFEST assay prior to sequencing. Culture proceeded for roughly ten days, and CD4+ T cells were then isolated. Infection dated between March and December 2020, before the Alpha, Beta and Delta variants reached the United States.

The sample in question was CD4+ T cells from PBMCs cultured with a peptide pool, obtained before COVID-19 vaccination. The source of this sequence is a human donor who had a prior SARS-CoV-2 infection. The chain recombines TRBV5-1 with TRBJ2-5; D is unresolved. CDR3 DNA sequence: TGCGCCAGCAGCTTGGGACAACTGGAGACCCAGTACTTC. It codes for CASSLGQLETQYF.